Sequencing of this TCR beta chain was carried out in a study of T cells in Graves' hyperthyroidism and ophthalmopathy. Germline V gene data show CDR1 as SGHRS and CDR2 as YFSETQ. Trimming removed 4 bases from V and 4 bases from J, with 9 bases in between. The CDR3 loop spans 13 amino acids. No ophthalmopathy progression within 18 months constituted stable Graves' hyperthyroidism. Participants, patients aged 18 to 65, had newly diagnosed hyperthyroidism with a duration under 2 months. Uncontrolled infection, other autoimmune disease, pregnancy and lactation each barred patients from inclusion. RNA transcripts gave rise to amplified TCR beta CDR3 regions. The HTBI set primed first-round TCR CDR3 RT-PCR. Each CDR3 protein is one row after TCRdb ran MiXCR on the multiplex PCR reads. This sample has about 360,000 distinct CDR3 sequences; under 15% occur once, and the top ten carry less than 10%.

The clonotype originates from a woman aged 18-29 years with Graves' hyperthyroidism. J is TRBJ1-5 and V is TRBV5-1; no clear D gene. Sequenced sample: blood. The CDR3 region has the DNA TGCGCCAGCAGCAAAGAACCAAATCAGCCCCAGCATTTT. Protein sequence: CASSKEPNQPQHF.